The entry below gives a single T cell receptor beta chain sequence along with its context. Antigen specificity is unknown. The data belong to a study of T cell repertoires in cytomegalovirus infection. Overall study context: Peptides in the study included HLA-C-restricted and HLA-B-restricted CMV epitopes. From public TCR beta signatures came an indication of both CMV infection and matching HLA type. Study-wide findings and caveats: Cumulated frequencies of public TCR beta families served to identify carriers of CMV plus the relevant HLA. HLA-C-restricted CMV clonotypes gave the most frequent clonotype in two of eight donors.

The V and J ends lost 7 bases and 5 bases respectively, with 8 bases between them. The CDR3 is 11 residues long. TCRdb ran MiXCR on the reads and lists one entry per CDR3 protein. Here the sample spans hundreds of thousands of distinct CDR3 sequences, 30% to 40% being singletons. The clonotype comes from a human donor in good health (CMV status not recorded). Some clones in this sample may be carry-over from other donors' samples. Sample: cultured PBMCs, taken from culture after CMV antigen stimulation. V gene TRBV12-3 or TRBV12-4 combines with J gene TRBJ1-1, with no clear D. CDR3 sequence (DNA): TGTGCCAGCATAGGGTTAACTGAAGCTTTCTTT. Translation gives CASIGLTEAFF.